This T cell receptor (beta chain) was identified during a study of T cells after yellow fever vaccination. About the study: Fractions containing few cells were prepared with SMART-Seq v4 Ultra Low Input. Whole-study findings and limits: Boosting was followed by the reappearance of most primary-vaccination clones (roughly 95% CD4, about 90% CD8). From the bulk population, abundant clonotypes could contaminate and appear within FACS-sorted repertoires.

On this clonotype: Antigen specificity is unknown.

It was through 5'RACE template switching that TCR cDNA was made, with a universal primer site and UMIs added. TCRdb used MiXCR to reprocess the 5' RACE reads, holding one entry per CDR3 protein. The table shows 400,000 or so distinct CDR3 sequences, with 11% occurring only once. This CDR3 spans 19 amino acids. Trimming cost V 1 base and J 1 base; bases outside gene matches: 13. Germline V CDR1 and CDR2: DFQATT, SNEGSKA (reference sequence). The V and J genes are TRBV20-1 and TRBJ2-5; 12 bases align to TRBD2. The receptor's source is a man between 18 and 35 years old who received the YFV17D yellow fever vaccine. The sample was PBMCs, taken on the day of the first yellow fever vaccination. The CDR3 DNA follows: TGCAGTGCTAGAGTGACTAGCGGGGGCAAGAGGATTCTCCAAGAGACCCAGTACTTC. Its translation: CSARVTSGGKRILQETQYF.